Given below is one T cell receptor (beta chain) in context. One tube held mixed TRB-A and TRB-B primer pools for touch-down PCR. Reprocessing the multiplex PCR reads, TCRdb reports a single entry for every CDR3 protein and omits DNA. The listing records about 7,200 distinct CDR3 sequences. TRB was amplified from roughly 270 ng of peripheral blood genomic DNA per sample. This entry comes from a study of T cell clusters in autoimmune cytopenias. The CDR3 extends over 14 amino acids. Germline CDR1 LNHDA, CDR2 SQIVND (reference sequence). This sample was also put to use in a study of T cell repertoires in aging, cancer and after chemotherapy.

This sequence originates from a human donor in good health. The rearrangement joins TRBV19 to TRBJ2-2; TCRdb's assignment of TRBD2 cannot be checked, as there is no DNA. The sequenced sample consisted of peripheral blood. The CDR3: CASSSGRITGELFF.